Below, 6 T cell receptor beta chains from the same sample are listed, as sequenced in a study of post-analysis software for immune sequencing data. Included in the TCR beta cDNA libraries were unique molecular identifiers. A single record per CDR3 protein comes from TCRdb applying MiXCR to the PCR reads. Here the sample spans about 800,000 distinct CDR3 sequences, roughly 27% being singletons. Study-wide findings and caveats: Included in a set of roughly five TRBV segments more frequent in patients than controls were TRBV5-6, TRBV5-1 and TRBV20-1.

These receptors lack a known antigen. Specimen: blood. The receptors shown here come from a girl aged 5-17 years with multiple sclerosis.

V is TRBV3-1 and J is TRBJ2-1; no definite D call. Germline V lookup: CDR1 LGHDT, CDR2 YNNKEL (reference sequence). The CDR3 contains 17 residues. V lost 3 bases, J lost 8 bases, and 23 bases lay in between. CDR3 sequence: CASSQIAPGLALDEQFF. CDR3 in DNA: TGTGCCAGCAGCCAGATCGCCCCGGGCCTCGCTTTGGATGAGCAGTTCTTC.

In its sample, this clonotype was seen a few times. V is TRBV7-2 and J is TRBJ2-7; 14 nucleotides align to TRBD2. CDR1 SGHTA and CDR2 FQGNSA come from the germline V gene. Trimming took 6 bases from V and 3 from J; bases not matched to a gene: 4. CDR3 length equals 15 residues. CDR3 protein: CASRTGLAGVYEQYF. CDR3 DNA sequence: TGTGCCAGCAGGACGGGACTAGCGGGGGTCTACGAGCAGTACTTC.

J is TRBJ2-3 and V is TRBV7-2; tentative D call: TRBD1 (5 bases). V shed 0 bases and J shed 0 bases, with 10 bases lying between them. Germline CDR1 and CDR2: SGHTA and FQGNSA. The CDR3 has 16 residues. DNA of the CDR3: TGTGCCAGCAGCTTAGCGTTCTGGACAAGCACAGATACGCAGTATTTT. Its protein product is CASSLAFWTSTDTQYF.

V and J are TRBV29-1 and TRBJ1-1; 8 positions match TRBD1. J lost 1 base, V lost 3 bases, and 10 bases had no gene match. The V gene's germline CDR1 is SQVTM and CDR2 ANQGSEA. This CDR3 spans 16 amino acids. The chain's CDR3 is CSVDPGGFITNTEAFF. The CDR3 DNA is TGCAGCGTTGATCCAGGGGGCTTTATCACGAACACTGAAGCTTTCTTT.

This chain links TRBV7-9 with TRBJ1-2, with D hard to call. Germline V lookup: CDR1 SEHNR, CDR2 FQNEAQ (reference sequence). The CDR3 sequence is 13 residues long. The V end was cut by 3 bases, the J end by 8 bases, with 13 bases between. DNA of the CDR3: TGTGCCAGCAGCTTGAGGGTATCAGACGGCTACACCTTC. Amino acid sequence: CASSLRVSDGYTF.

This rearrangement joins TRBV20-1 to TRBJ2-5, with 7 nucleotides matching TRBD2. This CDR3 has 15 residues. V shed 3 bases and J 0 bases; nucleotides not matched to a gene: 7. CDR1 and CDR2 (germline): DFQATT, SNEGSKA (reference sequence). CDR3 protein: CSASSGGDYQETQYF. The CDR3, as DNA: TGCAGTGCTAGCTCTGGGGGGGACTACCAAGAGACCCAGTACTTC.